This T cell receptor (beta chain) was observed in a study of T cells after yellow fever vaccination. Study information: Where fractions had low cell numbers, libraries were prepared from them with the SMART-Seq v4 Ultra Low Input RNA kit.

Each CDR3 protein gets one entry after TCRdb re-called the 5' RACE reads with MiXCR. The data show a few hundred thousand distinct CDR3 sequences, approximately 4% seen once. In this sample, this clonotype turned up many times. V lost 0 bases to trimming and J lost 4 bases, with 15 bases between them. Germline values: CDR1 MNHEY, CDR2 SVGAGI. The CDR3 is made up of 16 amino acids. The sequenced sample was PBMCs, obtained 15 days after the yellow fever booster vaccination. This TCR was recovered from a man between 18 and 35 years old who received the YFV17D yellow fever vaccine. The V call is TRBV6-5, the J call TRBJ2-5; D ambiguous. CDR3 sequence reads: CASSYSKTRTLETQYF. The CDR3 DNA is TGTGCCAGCAGTTACTCGAAGACTCGGACGTTAGAGACCCAGTACTTC.